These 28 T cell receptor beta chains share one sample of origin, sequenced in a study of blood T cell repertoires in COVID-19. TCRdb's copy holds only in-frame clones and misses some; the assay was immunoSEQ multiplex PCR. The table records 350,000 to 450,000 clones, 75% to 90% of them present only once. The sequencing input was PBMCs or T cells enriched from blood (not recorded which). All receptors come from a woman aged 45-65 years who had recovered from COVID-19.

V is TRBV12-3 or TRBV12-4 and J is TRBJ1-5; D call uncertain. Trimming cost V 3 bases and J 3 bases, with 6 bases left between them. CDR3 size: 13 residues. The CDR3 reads CASSLNNNQPQHF. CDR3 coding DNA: TGTGCCAGCAGTTTGAACAACAATCAGCCCCAGCATTTT.

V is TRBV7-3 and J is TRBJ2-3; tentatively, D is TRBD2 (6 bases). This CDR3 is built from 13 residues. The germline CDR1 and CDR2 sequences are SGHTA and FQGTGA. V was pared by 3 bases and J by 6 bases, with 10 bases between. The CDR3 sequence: CASSFLLADTQYF. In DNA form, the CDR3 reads TGTGCCAGCAGCTTCCTTCTAGCGGATACGCAGTATTTT.

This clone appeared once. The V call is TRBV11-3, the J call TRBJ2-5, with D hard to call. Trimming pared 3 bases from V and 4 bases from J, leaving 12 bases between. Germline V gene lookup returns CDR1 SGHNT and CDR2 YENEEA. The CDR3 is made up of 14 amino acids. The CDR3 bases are TGTGCCAGCAGCTTTGGGCAGTTCAGAGAGACCCAGTACTTC. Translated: CASSFGQFRETQYF.

DNA for the CDR3: TGTGCCAGCAGTTTAGTGACACCTAGCAATCAGCCCCAGCATTTT. It specifies CASSLVTPSNQPQHF. The rearrangement links TRBV27 to TRBJ1-5; no definite D call. The CDR3 spans 15 residues. Trimming shortened V by 2 bases and J by 0 bases, and 8 bases separated the two germline ends. Germline loops: CDR1 MNHEY, CDR2 SMNVEV (reference sequence).

CDR3 bases: TGCGCCAGCAGCTTGGTACAGGGGGGAGACCGGAGTTCACCCCTCCACTTT. Translated, it gives CASSLVQGGDRSSPLHF. The V call is TRBV5-1, the J call TRBJ1-6, with 8 nucleotides matching TRBD1. J gave up 9 bases and V 0 bases, and 11 bases lay outside the gene matches. The CDR3 covers 17 residues. Germline CDR1 reads SGHRS; CDR2 reads YFSETQ. The full variable domain, in which reference TRBV5-1 and TRBJ1-6 provide the parts outside the CDR3, is KAGVTQTPRYLIKTRGQQVTLSCSPISGHRSVSWYQQTPGQGLQFLFEYFSETQRNKGNFPGRFSGRQFSNSRSEMNVSTLELGDSALYLCASSLVQGGDRSSPLHFGNGTRLTVT.

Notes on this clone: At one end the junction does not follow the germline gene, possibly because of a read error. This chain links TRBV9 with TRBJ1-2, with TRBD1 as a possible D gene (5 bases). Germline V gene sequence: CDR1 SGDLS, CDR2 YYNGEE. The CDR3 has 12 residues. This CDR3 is CASSVARGLESF. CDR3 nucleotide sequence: TGTGCCAGCAGCGTAGCGAGGGGACTCGAGTCCTTC.

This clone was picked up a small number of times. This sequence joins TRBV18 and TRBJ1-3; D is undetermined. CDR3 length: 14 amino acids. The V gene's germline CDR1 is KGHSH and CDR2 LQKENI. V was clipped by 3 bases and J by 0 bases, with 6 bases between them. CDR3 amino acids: CASSPRASGNTIYF. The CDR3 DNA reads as TGTGCCAGCTCACCGAGGGCCTCTGGAAACACCATATATTTT. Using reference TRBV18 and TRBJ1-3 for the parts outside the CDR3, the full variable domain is NAGVMQNPRHLVRRRGQEARLRCSPMKGHSHVYWYRQLPEEGLKFMVYLQKENIIDESGMPKERFSAEFPKEGPSILRIQQVVRGDSAAYFCASSPRASGNTIYFGEGSWLTVV.

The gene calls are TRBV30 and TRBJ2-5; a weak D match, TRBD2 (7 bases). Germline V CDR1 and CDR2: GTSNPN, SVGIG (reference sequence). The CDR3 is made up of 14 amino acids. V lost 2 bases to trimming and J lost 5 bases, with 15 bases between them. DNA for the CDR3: TGTGCCTGGAGTTTGAGGGGGGGCTGGGAGACCCAGTACTTC. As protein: CAWSLRGGWETQYF.

The CDR3 DNA is TGTGCCAGCAGCTTCGGGACAGGGGGCCCCTACGAGCAGTACTTC. Encoded protein: CASSFGTGGPYEQYF. J is TRBJ2-7 and V is TRBV11-3; TRBD1 matches at 12 bases. The CDR3 runs to 15 residues. Germline-derived CDR1 and CDR2 are SGHNT and YENEEA. The J segment lost 2 bases and the V segment lost 3 bases, leaving 2 bases of the junction unmatched.

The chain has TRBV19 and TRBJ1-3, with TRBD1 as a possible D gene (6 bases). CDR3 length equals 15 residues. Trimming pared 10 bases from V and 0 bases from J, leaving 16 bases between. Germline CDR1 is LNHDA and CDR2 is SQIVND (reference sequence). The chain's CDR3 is CATTTTGHSGNTIYF. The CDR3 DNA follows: TGTGCCACTACGACAACAGGGCACTCTGGAAACACCATATATTTT. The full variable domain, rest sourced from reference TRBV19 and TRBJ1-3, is DGGITQSPKYLFRKEGQNVTLSCEQNLNHDAMYWYRQDPGQGLRLIYYSQIVNDFQKGDIAEGYSVSREKKESFPLTVTSAQKNPTAFYLCATTTTGHSGNTIYFGEGSWLTVV.

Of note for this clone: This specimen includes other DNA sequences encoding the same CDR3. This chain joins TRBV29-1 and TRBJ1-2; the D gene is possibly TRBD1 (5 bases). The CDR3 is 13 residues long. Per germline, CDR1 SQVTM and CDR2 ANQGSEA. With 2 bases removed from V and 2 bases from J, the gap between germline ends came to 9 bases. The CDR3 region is CSVEPTANYGYTF. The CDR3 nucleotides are TGCAGCGTTGAACCGACAGCCAACTATGGCTACACCTTC.

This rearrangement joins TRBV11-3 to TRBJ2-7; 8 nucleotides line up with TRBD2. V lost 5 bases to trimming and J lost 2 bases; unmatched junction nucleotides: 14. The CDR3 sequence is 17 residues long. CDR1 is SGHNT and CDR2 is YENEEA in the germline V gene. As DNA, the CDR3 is TGTGCCAGCAGCAAGAGGTCGGGGGGGAACCAACCCTACGAGCAGTACTTC. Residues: CASSKRSGGNQPYEQYF.

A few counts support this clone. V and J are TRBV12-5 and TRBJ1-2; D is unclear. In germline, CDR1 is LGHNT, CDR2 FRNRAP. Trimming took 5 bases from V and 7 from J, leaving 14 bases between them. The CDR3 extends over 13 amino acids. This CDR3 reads CASGEGLGSGYTF. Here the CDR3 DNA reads TGTGCTAGTGGTGAGGGTCTGGGGTCTGGCTACACCTTC.

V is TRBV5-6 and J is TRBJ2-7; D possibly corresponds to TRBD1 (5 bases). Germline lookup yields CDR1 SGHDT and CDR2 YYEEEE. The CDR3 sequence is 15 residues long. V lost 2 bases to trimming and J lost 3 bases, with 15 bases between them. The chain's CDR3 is CASSFLSQGLYEQYF. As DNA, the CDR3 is TGTGCCAGCAGCTTTTTGTCCCAGGGCCTCTACGAGCAGTACTTC.

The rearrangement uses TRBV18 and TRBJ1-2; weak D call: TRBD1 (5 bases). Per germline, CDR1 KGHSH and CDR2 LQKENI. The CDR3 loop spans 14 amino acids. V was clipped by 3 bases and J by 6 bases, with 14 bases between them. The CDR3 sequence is CASSPTQEEHGYTF. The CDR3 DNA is TGTGCCAGCTCACCGACACAGGAAGAGCATGGCTACACCTTC.

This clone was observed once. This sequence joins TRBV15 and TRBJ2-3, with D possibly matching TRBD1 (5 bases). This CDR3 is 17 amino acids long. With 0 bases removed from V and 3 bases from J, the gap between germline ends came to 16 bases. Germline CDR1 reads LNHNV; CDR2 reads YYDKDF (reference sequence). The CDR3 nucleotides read TGTGCCACCAGCAGAGATCAGGGTTGGTCTAGGACAGATACGCAGTATTTT. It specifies CATSRDQGWSRTDTQYF.

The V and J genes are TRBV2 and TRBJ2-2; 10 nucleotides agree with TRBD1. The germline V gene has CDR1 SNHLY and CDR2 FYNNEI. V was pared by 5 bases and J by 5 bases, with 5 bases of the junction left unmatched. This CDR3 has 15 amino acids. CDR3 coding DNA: TGTGCCAGCAGTAAGGACAGGGGGGGGACCGGGGAGCTGTTTTTT. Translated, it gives CASSKDRGGTGELFF.

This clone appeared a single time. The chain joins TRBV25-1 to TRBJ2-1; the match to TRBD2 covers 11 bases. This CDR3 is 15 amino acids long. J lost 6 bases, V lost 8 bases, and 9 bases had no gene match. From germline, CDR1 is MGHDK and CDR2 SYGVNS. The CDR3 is CASRGTGTSGNEQFF. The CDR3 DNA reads TGTGCCAGCCGAGGAACCGGGACTAGCGGCAATGAGCAGTTCTTC.

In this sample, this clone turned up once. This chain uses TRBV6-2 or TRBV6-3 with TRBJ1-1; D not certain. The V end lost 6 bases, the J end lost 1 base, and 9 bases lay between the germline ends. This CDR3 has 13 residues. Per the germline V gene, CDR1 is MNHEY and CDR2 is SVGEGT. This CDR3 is CASSRLGNTEAFF. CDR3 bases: TGTGCCAGCAGCAGACTGGGGAACACTGAAGCTTTCTTT.

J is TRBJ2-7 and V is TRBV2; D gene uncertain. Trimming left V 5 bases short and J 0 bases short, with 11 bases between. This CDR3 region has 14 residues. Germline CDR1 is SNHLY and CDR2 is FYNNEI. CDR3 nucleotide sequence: TGTGCCAGCAGTCCACTTACAGTCTCCTACGAGCAGTACTTC. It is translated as CASSPLTVSYEQYF.

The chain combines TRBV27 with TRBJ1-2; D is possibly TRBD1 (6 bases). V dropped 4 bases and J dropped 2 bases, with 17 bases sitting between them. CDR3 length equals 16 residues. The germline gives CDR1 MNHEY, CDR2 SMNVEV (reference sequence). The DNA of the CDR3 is TGTGCCAGCAGTTCGACCGCCGGGACAACAAACTATGGCTACACCTTC. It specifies CASSSTAGTTNYGYTF.

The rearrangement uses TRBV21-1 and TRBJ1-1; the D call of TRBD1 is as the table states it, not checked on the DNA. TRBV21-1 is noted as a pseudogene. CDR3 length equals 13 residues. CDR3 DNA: TGTGCCAGCAGTCACAGGGGATCCACTGAAGCTTTCTTT. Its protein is CASSHRGSTEAFF.

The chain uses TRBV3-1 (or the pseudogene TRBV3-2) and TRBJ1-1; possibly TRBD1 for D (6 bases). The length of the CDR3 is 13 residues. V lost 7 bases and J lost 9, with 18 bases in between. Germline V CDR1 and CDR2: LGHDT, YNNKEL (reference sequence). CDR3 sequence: CASTLSRDTQAFF. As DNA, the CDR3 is TGTGCCAGCACCCTGAGCCGGGACACGCAAGCTTTCTTT.

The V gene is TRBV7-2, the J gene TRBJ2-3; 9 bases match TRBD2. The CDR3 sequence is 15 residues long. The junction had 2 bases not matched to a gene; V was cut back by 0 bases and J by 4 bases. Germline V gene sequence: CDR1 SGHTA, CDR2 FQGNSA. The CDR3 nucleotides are TGTGCCAGCAGCTTAGCCCCTAGCGGGGCAGATACGCAGTATTTT. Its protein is CASSLAPSGADTQYF.

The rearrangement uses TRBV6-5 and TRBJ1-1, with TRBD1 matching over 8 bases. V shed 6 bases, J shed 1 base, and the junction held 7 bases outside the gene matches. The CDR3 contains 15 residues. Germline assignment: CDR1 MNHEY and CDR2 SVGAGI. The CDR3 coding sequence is TGTGCCAGCAGAATGGACAGGGCCGAGAACACTGAAGCTTTCTTT. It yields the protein CASRMDRAENTEAFF.

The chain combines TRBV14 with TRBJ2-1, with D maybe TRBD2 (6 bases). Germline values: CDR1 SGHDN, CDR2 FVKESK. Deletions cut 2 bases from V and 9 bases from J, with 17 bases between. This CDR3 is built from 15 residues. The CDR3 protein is CASSQQTGSGSEQFF. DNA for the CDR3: TGTGCCAGCAGCCAACAGACCGGGAGTGGGAGTGAGCAGTTCTTC. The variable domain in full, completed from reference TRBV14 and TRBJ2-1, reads EAGVTQFPSHSVIEKGQTVTLRCDPISGHDNLYWYRRVMGKEIKFLLHFVKESKQDESGMPNNRFLAERTGGTYSTLKVQPAELEDSGVYFCASSQQTGSGSEQFFGPGTRLTVL.

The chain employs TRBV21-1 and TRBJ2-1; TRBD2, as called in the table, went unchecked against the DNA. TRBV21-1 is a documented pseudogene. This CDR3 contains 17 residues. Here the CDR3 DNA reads TGTGCCAGCAGCAAAGGTATGGGCGGGATGTCGTCGGATGAGCAGTTCTTC. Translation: CASSKGMGGMSSDEQFF.

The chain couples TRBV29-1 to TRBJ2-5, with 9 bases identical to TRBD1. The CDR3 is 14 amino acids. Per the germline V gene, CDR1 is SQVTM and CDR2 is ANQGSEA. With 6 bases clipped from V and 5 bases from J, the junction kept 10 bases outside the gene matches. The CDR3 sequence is CSVRGAGTGETQYF. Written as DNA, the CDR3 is TGCAGCGTGAGGGGAGCCGGGACAGGGGAGACCCAGTACTTC.